Sequencing of this T cell receptor (beta chain) was carried out in a study of T cell responses to AZD1222 COVID-19 vaccine. Findings of the study overall: Donor demographics were predominantly white British with a female majority; clonal diversity may be underestimated. Two AZD1222 administrations were followed by greater Spike-specific TCR breadth and depth. At 160-218 and 743-854, vaccine-associated CD4 TCRs were dominant, and they spanned spike. The study sampled repertoires only after the peak T cell response.

This CDR3 is built from 13 residues. V lost 6 bases to trimming and J lost 5 bases, with 11 bases between them. Per germline, CDR1 MRHNA and CDR2 SNTAGT. For this clone: What it binds is unknown.

Method: immunoSEQ multiplex PCR; TCRdb's copy keeps in-frame clones and lacks some. The table includes about 120,000 clones, about 90% detected once. The chain uses TRBV6-4 and TRBJ1-5; D possibly corresponds to TRBD1 (6 bases). The material was peripheral blood, obtained on day 0 of AZD1222 vaccination. The source is an adult in good health. The CDR3 here is CASSPTGDQPQHF. In DNA form, the CDR3 reads TGTGCCAGCAGCCCGACAGGAGATCAGCCCCAGCATTTT.